This TCR beta chain originates from a study of glioma-infiltrating T cells. Amplification of TCR alpha and beta CDR3 regions from RNA used iRepertoire nested multiplex PCR. From the multiplex PCR reads, TCRdb called clonotypes with MiXCR, one entry per CDR3 protein. The profile shows a few hundred thousand distinct CDR3 sequences, approximately 42% of them singletons. On this clonotype itself: The target antigen is unknown.

Overall study findings and caveats: Only very few CDR3 sequences appeared in both tissue and blood. Above-expected tissue-blood divergence occurred in all gliomas, most in low-grade ones. Signature shared blood CDR3 motifs were enriched in low-divergence and depleted in high-divergence patients.

The CDR3 loop spans 15 amino acids. Germline trimming cut 6 bases from V and 4 bases from J; bases unmatched to any gene: 6. The germline CDR1 and CDR2 sequences are MNHNS and SASEGT. This TCR was recovered from a human donor with low-grade glioma or glioblastoma, undergoing nonglioma brain surgery, or in good health (not recorded which). The chain is built from TRBV6-1 and TRBJ1-4; TRBD1 aligns across 9 bases. Material: glioma tissue, nonneoplastic brain tissue, or PBMCs (not recorded which). In DNA, the CDR3 is TGTGCCAGCAGCCACGGGACAGGGATTAATGAAAAACTGTTTTTT. Translating it yields CASSHGTGINEKLFF.